The present T cell receptor (beta chain) was sequenced within a study of blood T cell repertoires in COVID-19. Overall study: Samples representing acute and convalescent COVID-19 were sourced from the United States, Italy and Spain. The cDNA or gDNA used as material had been derived from T cells, B-cell-depleted T cells, or PBMCs.

The CDR3 spans 15 residues. After removal of 3 bases from V and 4 bases from J, the junction contained 5 bases not matched to a gene. The germline V gene encodes CDR1 SGHRS and CDR2 YFSETQ. How the authors handled the data: Reference gene primers were amplified, and this amplification served to estimate nucleated cell counts. The assay was immunoSEQ multiplex PCR, and TCRdb's table has in-frame clones only and misses some. V and J calls and clone size are copied from that table; D and trimming were computed from the DNA. Of 30,000 or so clones in the sample, around 92% were seen once. This sequence was found in a human donor in a cohort sampled during active COVID-19. Input material: peripheral blood. This chain uses TRBV5-1 with TRBJ2-3; TRBD2 agrees at 10 bases. CDR3 nucleotide sequence: TGCGCCAGCAGCTGGAGCGGGGGGGCGGCAGATACGCAGTATTTT. It translates to CASSWSGGAADTQYF. Full variable domain (outside the CDR3, taken from reference TRBV5-1 and TRBJ2-3): KAGVTQTPRYLIKTRGQQVTLSCSPISGHRSVSWYQQTPGQGLQFLFEYFSETQRNKGNFPGRFSGRQFSNSRSEMNVSTLELGDSALYLCASSWSGGAADTQYFGPGTRLTVL.